Detailed here is one TCR beta chain. These data come from a study of blood T cell repertoires in COVID-19. Overall study context: Italy, Spain and the United States were the sources of the convalescent and acute COVID-19 samples. Nucleic acid was either cDNA or gDNA, and it came from T cells, B-cell-depleted T cells, or PBMCs.

In the original workflow: The authors estimated nucleated cell counts from reference gene primer amplification. Measured with immunoSEQ multiplex PCR; TCRdb has only the in-frame clones, and not every one. V, J and clone size are those of that table, while D and trimming were read from the DNA. Altogether some 89,000 clones are present, approximately 76% being singletons, with the ten largest covering around 7%. Trimming removed 8 bases from V and 7 bases from J; junction bases left unmatched: 5. The CDR3 length is 12 residues. Germline-derived CDR1 and CDR2 are ENHRY and SYGVKD. The sequence was collected from a man in his sixties or seventies with acute or convalescent COVID-19. The chain employs TRBV10-3 and TRBJ2-5; 9 positions agree with TRBD1. Sequencing was carried out using peripheral blood. The CDR3 reads CAIGGTGMTQYF. As DNA, the CDR3 is TGTGCCATCGGAGGGACAGGGATGACCCAGTACTTC.